A selection of T cell receptor beta chains follows, all from one sample in a study of shared clonotypes between healthy human individuals. Clones were read by immunoSEQ multiplex PCR, and TCRdb kept only the in-frame ones, dropping some. The sample consists of about 2.4 million clones, approximately 93% of them appearing once. The sequencing sample was made of naive CD4+ T cells from PBMCs. Receptors were obtained from a man aged 18 to 30 in good health. Some clones in this sample may be carry-over from other donors' samples. CDR3s include the opening cysteine and the closing phenylalanine or tryptophan. The D gene is left open where the match is weak. A clone size is listed for some rows: how often the clone was seen (once, few, many), or a class if it is expanded.

D,V,size,J,DNA,CDR3
TRBD1,TRBV6-1,.,TRBJ2-7,TGTGCCAGCGAATTGAGAACAGGGGACTACGAGCAGTACTTC,CASELRTGDYEQYF
.,TRBV4-1,.,TRBJ1-4,TGCGCCAGCAGCCAAGTCCCAGGAACAGGGAATGAAAAACTGTTTTTT,CASSQVPGTGNEKLFF
.,TRBV7-2,.,TRBJ2-3,TGTGCCAGCAGCTTTGCAGTAGCAGATACGCAGTATTTT,CASSFAVADTQYF
.,TRBV27,.,TRBJ1-5,TGTGCCAGCAGTTTACAAGGGAGAGATCAGCCCCAGCATTTT,CASSLQGRDQPQHF
TRBD1,TRBV9,.,TRBJ1-2,TGTGCCAGCAGCGTAGGGCAAGGACAGGGTCTGGGTGGCTACACCTTC,CASSVGQGQGLGGYTF
TRBD2,TRBV5-1,once,TRBJ2-5,TGCGCCAGCAGCCGTGGACTAGTGGGTGGAACCCAGTACTTC,CASSRGLVGGTQYF
TRBD1,TRBV9,.,TRBJ2-5,TGTGCCAGCAGCGTAAACACAGGGGGCGGGGAGACCCAGTACTTC,CASSVNTGGGETQYF
TRBD1,TRBV2,.,TRBJ2-2,TGTGCCTCTAAGCGGGGGACAGGGGCCGGGGAGCTGTTTTTT,CASKRGTGAGELFF
.,TRBV19,.,TRBJ1-2,TGTGCCAGTAGTGTCCAAAGGGACAACTATGGCTACACCTTC,CASSVQRDNYGYTF
TRBD2,TRBV5-1,.,TRBJ2-7,TGCGCCAGCAGCCCGGGAGGCTTCCTCTACGAGCAGTACTTC,CASSPGGFLYEQYF
TRBD1,TRBV28,few,TRBJ1-1,TGTGCCAGCATCTCGATAGGGACAGCCAACACTGAAGCTTTCTTT,CASISIGTANTEAFF
.,TRBV30,once,TRBJ2-1,TGTGCCTGGTCCCGGGACTCAACCTACAATGAGCAGTTCTTC,CAWSRDSTYNEQFF
.,TRBV19,.,TRBJ2-2,TGTGCCAGTAGTAACCCCTCGAGCACCGGGGAGCTGTTTTTT,CASSNPSSTGELFF
.,TRBV6-6,once,TRBJ2-1,TGTGCCAGCCTAAGCGGAACCTACAATGAGCAGTTCTTC,CASLSGTYNEQFF
.,TRBV9,.,TRBJ2-5,TGTGCCAGCAGCCTCAGGGTTCGTCCAGAGACCCAGTACTTC,CASSLRVRPETQYF
.,TRBV10-3,.,TRBJ1-3,TGTGCCATCAGTGATCCTAGAGAAAACTCTGGAAACACCATATATTTT,CAISDPRENSGNTIYF
.,TRBV7-3,few,TRBJ2-7,TGTGCCAGCAGCTTAGGCCCTTCCTACGAGCAGTACTTC,CASSLGPSYEQYF
.,TRBV11-2,.,TRBJ2-5,TGTGCCAGCAGCGTGCATAAACTAGCTTCAGTGGAGACCCAGTACTTC,CASSVHKLASVETQYF
TRBD1,TRBV18,.,TRBJ2-7,TGTGCCAGCTCAACCGGGACAGTCCCCTACGAGCAGTACTTC,CASSTGTVPYEQYF
TRBD2,TRBV7-9,few,TRBJ2-7,TGTGCCAGCAGCGATAGCGGGAGTCGGCAGTACTTC,CASSDSGSRQYF
TRBD1,TRBV11-2,.,TRBJ2-7,TGTGCCAGCAGCTCAGGGACAGGGGGCGTAACCTACGAGCAGTACTTC,CASSSGTGGVTYEQYF
.,TRBV28,.,TRBJ2-7,TGTGCCAGCAGTTTACTGGCGGGGCCGGTTTCCTACGAGCAGTACTTC,CASSLLAGPVSYEQYF
.,TRBV9,.,TRBJ2-3,TGTGCCAGCAGTAGGATCCCCTATGGCAGGGGGAGGGCAGATACGCAGTATTTT,CASSRIPYGRGRADTQYF
.,TRBV19,.,TRBJ2-2,TGTGCCAGTCGACGGGGGCAGAAAAACACCGGGGAGCTGTTTTTT,CASRRGQKNTGELFF
.,TRBV15,.,TRBJ1-2,TGTGCCACCAGCAGAGTCAGGGCACGCGGGCACTATGGCTACACCTTC,CATSRVRARGHYGYTF
.,TRBV7-2,.,TRBJ2-1,TGTGCCAGCAGCTTAGACGTGGTCAACCCCTACAATGAGCAGTTCTTC,CASSLDVVNPYNEQFF
.,TRBV4-2,.,TRBJ1-2,TGTGCCAGCAGCCAAGGACAGTATGGCTACACCTTC,CASSQGQYGYTF
.,TRBV7-8,.,TRBJ1-1,TGTGCCAGCAGCTTAGAAGGGCGGGGCGGCCACACTGAAGCTTTCTTT,CASSLEGRGGHTEAFF
.,TRBV6-6,.,TRBJ2-7,TGTGCCAGCAGTTACACCCCTGGGGCGACCTACGAGCAGTACTTC,CASSYTPGATYEQYF
.,TRBV2,.,TRBJ2-3,TGTGCCAGCACCTACGCGGGAGATACGCAGTATTTT,CASTYAGDTQYF
.,TRBV30,.,TRBJ1-1,TGTGCCTCTCGGCGGGGGGCTTACACTGAAGCTTTCTTT,CASRRGAYTEAFF
TRBD1,TRBV28,.,TRBJ1-2,TGTGCCAGCAGTTTACAGGGGGTTAACTATGGCTACACCTTC,CASSLQGVNYGYTF
TRBD2,TRBV6-6,.,TRBJ2-7,TGTGCCAGCAGTCGAGGACTAGCGGGAGACTACGAGCAGTACTTC,CASSRGLAGDYEQYF
.,TRBV7-8,.,TRBJ2-3,TGTGCCAGCAGCTTTTGGGACGGACAGTATTTT,CASSFWDGQYF
.,TRBV28,.,TRBJ1-2,TGTGCCAGCAGCCTATCCTATGGCTACACCTTC,CASSLSYGYTF
.,TRBV28,.,TRBJ2-3,TGTGCCACGGAGCGCACAGATACGCAGTATTTT,CATERTDTQYF
TRBD1,TRBV7-9,.,TRBJ1-4,TGTGCCAGCAGTTTAACCGGGACAGGGAATGAAAAACTGTTTTTT,CASSLTGTGNEKLFF
TRBD1,TRBV28,.,TRBJ2-7,TGTGCCAGCAGTTTAGGGACAGGTCCCTACGAGCAGTACTTC,CASSLGTGPYEQYF
TRBD2,TRBV7-2,.,TRBJ2-7,TGTGCCAGCAGCGCCGTGGGGACTAGCGGCTACGAGCAGTACTTC,CASSAVGTSGYEQYF
.,TRBV7-2,.,TRBJ1-4,TGTGCCAGCAGCTTAAACAGGGCTGAAAAACTGTTTTTT,CASSLNRAEKLFF
.,TRBV28,.,TRBJ1-4,TGTGCCAGCAGCCCCCCCGGGACAACGTCGATGTGGAAACTGTTTTTT,CASSPPGTTSMWKLFF
.,TRBV10-3,.,TRBJ2-1,TGTGCCATCAGTGAACGGGGGAGGCTAGTTCGAGGGGCCTACAATGAGCAGTTCTTC,CAISERGRLVRGAYNEQFF
TRBD2,TRBV15,once,TRBJ2-1,TGTGCCACCAGCAGAGAGGGACTAGCCCCACGACAGCAGTTCTTC,CATSREGLAPRQQFF
.,TRBV28,.,TRBJ2-7,TGTGCCAGCAATCAGGGCTACGAGCAGTACTTC,CASNQGYEQYF
.,TRBV5-1,.,TRBJ2-3,TGCGCCAGCAGCTTGGTAGGCGGTAGCACAGATACGCAGTATTTT,CASSLVGGSTDTQYF
.,TRBV7-9,.,TRBJ1-3,TGTGCCAGCAGTGGGACTTCTGGAAACACCATATATTTT,CASSGTSGNTIYF